This record covers a single T cell receptor beta chain. No antigen is known for it. The data derive from a study of cytomegalovirus exposure and HLA in healthy donors. Study-level results: Later work showed greater clonal expansion in HLA-associated TCR beta chains than in equally common others.

Trimming removed 3 bases from V and 1 base from J, with 6 bases in between. CDR1 is MNHEY, CDR2 SVGAGI, per germline. The CDR3 has 13 amino acids. The PCR ran on 60 Vbeta and 13 Jbeta primers. Assay: immunoSEQ multiplex PCR; the TCRdb copy retains only in-frame clones and omits some. This sample has 100,000 to 150,000 clones, with approximately 82% found just once. The chain combines TRBV6-5 with TRBJ1-1; D remains unclear. The receptor was derived from a boy under 10 years old in good health and CMV-seronegative. What was sequenced was PBMCs. This CDR3 reads CASSYNKNTEAFF. The CDR3 DNA follows: TGTGCCAGCAGTTATAATAAGAACACTGAAGCTTTCTTT.